These T cell receptor beta chains were read from a single sample in a study of T cells in Graves' hyperthyroidism and ophthalmopathy. TCRdb recomputed calls from the multiplex PCR reads with MiXCR, one row per CDR3 protein. The sample shows 550,000 to 600,000 distinct CDR3 sequences, 35% to 55% of them seen only once. Input material: peripheral blood or thyroid tissue (not recorded which). The receptors come from an adult woman with Graves' disease, either hyperthyroidism or ophthalmopathy (not recorded which). Both conserved end residues are trimmed from each CDR3. Clone size is not always given. Where it is, it says once, few, many or a class for expanded clones.

TRBJ2-1 TRBV2 - ASSEGLAGHNEQF
TRBJ2-7 TRBV5-1 many ASSLLATYEQY
TRBJ2-5 TRBV2 - ASSDESGGIGEETQY
TRBJ2-2 TRBV12-3/TRBV12-4 once ASSYLIGQGTGELF
TRBJ1-1 TRBV5-1 - ASSGLDRDFLNTEAF
TRBJ1-1 TRBV5-1 once ASSLSAENTEAF
TRBJ2-7 TRBV6-1 many ASSPAGGLSYEQY
TRBJ1-6 TRBV7-8 many ASSLKASPLH
TRBJ1-5 TRBV20-1 - SARGLQGWETQH
- TRBV20-1 - SAPDRTDEQF
TRBJ2-2 TRBV29-1 - SVVDRATGELF
TRBJ2-7 TRBV10-3 - AISDETGIYEQY
TRBJ2-5 TRBV20-1 - SAREGRVVRETQY
TRBJ2-5 TRBV7-8 few ASSFREPQETQY
TRBJ1-3 TRBV12-3/TRBV12-4 - ASSFRDPWEQYTIY
TRBJ1-2 TRBV7-3 many ASSLGTGEVGYT
TRBJ2-3 TRBV2 many ASSARGNTDTQY
TRBJ1-5 TRBV28 - ASMIRSRAGRARGNQPQH
TRBJ1-2 TRBV20-1 many SAAGDLGGYT
TRBJ2-5 TRBV12-3/TRBV12-4 once ASSSFMAETQY
TRBJ2-7 TRBV7-6 many ASSLESSTYEQY
TRBJ1-5 TRBV10-3 many AIDAGVGQPQH